The present entry profiles one TCR beta chain with its context. The data derive from a study of CD8+CD57+ T cells in acquired aplastic anemia. At the level of the study: Average DNA yield from sorted CD4+ and CD8+ cells was approximately 3.2 ug.

Selection for sequencing was limited to patients who had shown CD8+CD57+ cell expansion by flow cytometry. Every patient was diagnosed with severe acquired aplastic anemia. The V gene lost 2 bases and the J gene lost 4 bases, with 16 bases spanning the gap. Germline V gene sequence: CDR1 SGHAT, CDR2 FQDESV (reference sequence). CDR3 length: 16 residues. Investigators profiled TCR beta VDJ and CDR3 from genomic DNA template. TCRdb reanalysed the reads using MiXCR and keeps one entry per CDR3 protein. The sample carries some 160,000 distinct CDR3 sequences, about 50% recorded once. The chain is built from TRBV11-1 and TRBJ2-3, with a possible D match to TRBD2 (6 bases). This receptor was identified in a human donor with aplastic anemia. Sequences were obtained from sorted CD4+, CD8+, or CD8+CD57+ T cells (not recorded which) from PBMCs. The CDR3 here is CASSLYTSWVADTQYF. CDR3 coding DNA: TGTGCCAGCAGCTTATATACTAGCTGGGTTGCAGATACGCAGTATTTT.